Listed here are 20 T cell receptor beta chains from one sample, sequenced in a study of cytomegalovirus exposure and HLA in healthy donors. PCR was performed using 60 Vbeta and 13 Jbeta primers. Sequenced by immunoSEQ multiplex PCR; TCRdb stores in-frame clones only, minus some. The profile covers about 98,000 clones, with around two thirds appearing a single time and approximately 1.8% taken by the ten largest. The sample consisted of PBMCs. These receptors came from a male donor in good health and CMV-seronegative.

This clone was seen more than once but under ten times. The chain links TRBV7-2 to TRBJ2-2; D is possibly TRBD2 (5 bases). CDR1 is SGHTA, CDR2 FQGNSA, per germline. This CDR3 contains 15 residues. Trimming left V 6 bases short and J 2 bases short, with 13 bases between. As DNA, the CDR3 is TGTGCCAGCAGGAGGGCCGCCGCCAACACCGGGGAGCTGTTTTTT. This encodes CASRRAAANTGELFF. Drawing the rest from reference TRBV7-2 and TRBJ2-2, the complete variable domain is GAGVSQSPSNKVTEKGKDVELRCDPISGHTALYWYRQSLGQGLEFLIYFQGNSAPDKSGLPSDRFSAERTGGSVSTLTIQRTQQEDSAVYLCASRRAAANTGELFFGEGSRLTVL.

The chain carries TRBV28 and TRBJ2-5, with D possibly being TRBD1 (7 bases). Between the trimmed V and J ends, which lost 2 bases and 5 bases, there was a span of 15 bases. The CDR3 extends over 15 amino acids. CDR1 is MDHEN and CDR2 is SYDVKM in the germline V gene. The CDR3 nucleotides read TGTGCCAGCAGTTTAAACAGGGGAGGAATCGAGACCCAGTACTTC. Translated: CASSLNRGGIETQYF.

The genes are TRBV19 and TRBJ2-3; D is possibly TRBD1 (5 bases). CDR1 and CDR2 from the germline V gene are LNHDA and SQIVND (reference sequence). This CDR3 spans 12 amino acids. V shed 6 bases and J shed 5 bases, with 9 bases lying between them. CDR3 nucleotide sequence: TGTGCCAGTAGCGAAGGGGTAGATACGCAGTATTTT. Protein sequence: CASSEGVDTQYF.

The rearrangement links TRBV2 to TRBJ2-7; the match to TRBD1 covers 7 bases. Germline lookup yields CDR1 SNHLY and CDR2 FYNNEI. This CDR3 spans 14 amino acids. V lost 7 bases, J lost 0 bases, and 6 bases stayed unmatched. CDR3 coding DNA: TGTGCCAGCAAGGACAGGAATCGCTCCTACGAGCAGTACTTC. This codes for CASKDRNRSYEQYF.

The V gene is TRBV4-3, the J gene TRBJ2-1; D not certain. The V gene's germline CDR1 is LGHNA and CDR2 YSLEER. With 0 bases removed from V and 0 bases from J, the gap between germline ends came to 12 bases. The CDR3 has 17 amino acids. The CDR3 nucleotides are TGCGCCAGCAGCCAAGATCTAGGCGCCCGCTCCTACAATGAGCAGTTCTTC. Its protein is CASSQDLGARSYNEQFF.

The chain recombines TRBV18 with TRBJ2-3, with TRBD1 matching over 8 bases. The CDR3 has 13 residues. Germline CDR1 is KGHSH and CDR2 is LQKENI. The V and J ends lost 3 bases and 5 bases, in that order; junction bases with no gene match: 1. The DNA of the CDR3 is TGTGCCAGCTCACCTGGGACAGGAGATACGCAGTATTTT. Its translation is CASSPGTGDTQYF.

V gene TRBV11-2 combines with J gene TRBJ2-7; D is unresolved. With 7 bases removed from V and 0 bases from J, the gap between germline ends came to 16 bases. Germline V lookup: CDR1 SGHAT, CDR2 FQNNGV. This CDR3 region has 15 residues. CDR3 sequence: CASTPTGASSYEQYF. The DNA of the CDR3 is TGTGCCAGCACCCCGACTGGTGCGAGCTCCTACGAGCAGTACTTC.

The J gene is TRBJ2-2, the V gene TRBV7-2; TRBD2 aligns across 11 bases. V was clipped by 5 bases and J by 5 bases; unmatched bases: 7. Germline CDR1 SGHTA, CDR2 FQGNSA. CDR3 length: 16 residues. CDR3 loop: CASSPLAGGSTGELFF. As DNA, the CDR3 is TGTGCCAGCAGCCCCTTAGCGGGAGGGAGTACCGGGGAGCTGTTTTTT.

The V and J genes are TRBV5-6 and TRBJ2-7; D may be TRBD2 (6 bases). Deletions cut 7 bases from V and 4 bases from J, with 24 bases between. Germline-derived CDR1 and CDR2 are SGHDT and YYEEEE. The CDR3 is 16 residues long. The DNA of the CDR3 is TGTGCCAGCCGCAGAACGGTATTGGGAGGAGGATACGAGCAGTACTTC. Protein: CASRRTVLGGGYEQYF.

This chain connects TRBV7-9 to TRBJ2-7, with D unresolved. Trimming took off 5 bases at V and 1 base at J, with 3 bases between the two ends. Germline V lookup: CDR1 SEHNR, CDR2 FQNEAQ (reference sequence). The CDR3 is made up of 11 amino acids. The CDR3 DNA reads TGTGCCAGCAGCCCGTCCTACGAGCAGTACTTC. This gives the protein CASSPSYEQYF.

This rearrangement joins TRBV19 to TRBJ2-5; 10 bases line up with TRBD1. J gave up 4 bases and V 4 bases, and 6 bases lay outside the gene matches. Germline V gene lookup returns CDR1 LNHDA and CDR2 SQIVND (reference sequence). The CDR3 sequence is 15 residues long. The CDR3 sequence: CASSRGQGPSETQYF. CDR3 DNA sequence: TGTGCCAGTAGTAGGGGACAGGGGCCTTCAGAGACCCAGTACTTC.

This clone came up a few times. The genes are TRBV30 and TRBJ2-2; 7 nucleotides line up with TRBD2. CDR1 and CDR2 from the germline V gene are GTSNPN and SVGIG (reference sequence). V shed 2 bases, J shed 1 base, and the junction held 13 bases outside the gene matches. The CDR3 spans 18 residues. The CDR3 nucleotides read TGTGCCTGGAGTAGAATGGGGGGGGTAACGGGGAACACCGGGGAGCTGTTTTTT. Translation gives CAWSRMGGVTGNTGELFF.

The CDR3: CASRRTGDSTEQFF. The DNA of the CDR3 is TGTGCCAGCAGACGGACAGGGGACTCCACTGAGCAGTTCTTC. The rearrangement uses TRBV6-5 and TRBJ2-1; TRBD1 matches at 9 bases. CDR1 MNHEY and CDR2 SVGAGI come from the germline V gene. The CDR3 has 14 amino acids. Losses at the gene ends were 6 bases for V and 9 bases for J; bases not matched to a gene: 9.

This chain links TRBV16 with TRBJ1-1; the D is unclear. Germline CDR1 reads KGHSY; CDR2 reads FQNENV. The CDR3 has 14 residues. Trimming shortened V by 0 bases and J by 0 bases, and 5 bases separated the two germline ends. This CDR3 reads CASSQSPVNTEAFF. For the CDR3, the DNA is TGTGCCAGCAGCCAATCGCCGGTGAACACTGAAGCTTTCTTT.

The chain recombines TRBV15 with TRBJ2-1, with 10 positions matching TRBD1. The V segment lost 0 bases and the J segment 10 bases; nucleotides outside the gene matches: 9. This CDR3 region has 16 residues. Looked up from germline, CDR1 is LNHNV and CDR2 is YYDKDF (reference sequence). The CDR3 here is CATSRDRETGGREQFF. The CDR3, as DNA: TGTGCCACCAGCAGAGATCGGGAGACAGGGGGCCGCGAGCAGTTCTTC. Supplemented by reference TRBV15 and TRBJ2-1, the full variable domain reads DAMVIQNPRYQVTQFGKPVTLSCSQTLNHNVMYWYQQKSSQAPKLLFHYYDKDFNNEADTPDNFQSRRPNTSFCFLDIRSPGLGDTAMYLCATSRDRETGGREQFFGPGTRLTVL.

CDR3 protein: CASSILGLQETQYF. The CDR3 coding sequence is TGTGCCAGTAGTATTCTTGGACTCCAAGAGACCCAGTACTTC. The V call is TRBV19, the J call TRBJ2-5; D might be TRBD2 (5 bases). Trimming took off 3 bases at V and 1 base at J, with 9 bases between the two ends. This CDR3 region has 14 residues. Looked up from germline, CDR1 is LNHDA and CDR2 is SQIVND (reference sequence).

The V call is TRBV5-5, the J call TRBJ1-2, with no clear D. CDR1 is SGHKS and CDR2 is YYEKEE in the germline V gene (reference sequence). Trimming shortened V by 0 bases and J by 7 bases, and 7 bases separated the two germline ends. The CDR3 extends over 12 amino acids. CDR3: CASSLGAGGYTF. CDR3 DNA sequence: TGTGCCAGCAGCTTGGGGGCGGGTGGCTACACCTTC. Complete variable domain (other parts from reference TRBV5-5 and TRBJ1-2): DAGVTQSPTHLIKTRGQQVTLRCSPISGHKSVSWYQQVLGQGPQFIFQYYEKEERGRGNFPDRFSARQFPNYSSELNVNALLLGDSALYLCASSLGAGGYTFGSGTRLTVV.

The chain has TRBV28 and TRBJ1-5; D gene unclear. The germline V and J ends were trimmed by 8 bases and 4 bases, with 6 bases remaining between them. The CDR3 length is 11 residues. Germline values: CDR1 MDHEN, CDR2 SYDVKM. This CDR3 reads CASAGNQPQHF. The CDR3 DNA is TGTGCCAGCGCGGGGAATCAGCCCCAGCATTTT. The full variable domain, its missing parts supplied by reference TRBV28 and TRBJ1-5, is DVKVTQSSRYLVKRTGEKVFLECVQDMDHENMFWYRQDPGLGLRLIYFSYDVKMKEKGDIPEGYSVSREKKERFSLILESASTNQTSMYLCASAGNQPQHFGDGTRLSIL.

The chain links TRBV7-2 to TRBJ2-7; D is ambiguous. The ends were cut back, 5 bases at V and 6 bases at J, with 14 bases in the middle. This CDR3 is 13 amino acids long. Germline CDR1 reads SGHTA; CDR2 reads FQGNSA. The CDR3 bases are TGTGCCAGCAGCCTCGTGCCGGTCCGCGAGCAGTACTTC. Residues: CASSLVPVREQYF.

This clone came up once. This chain joins TRBV28 and TRBJ2-5; possibly TRBD1 for D (7 bases). V lost 10 bases to trimming and J lost 1 base, with 13 bases between them. This CDR3 region has 13 residues. Looked up from germline, CDR1 is MDHEN and CDR2 is SYDVKM. CDR3 in amino acids: CAIGGGVQETQYF. The DNA of the CDR3 is TGTGCCATTGGAGGGGGCGTCCAAGAGACCCAGTACTTC.